This T cell receptor (beta chain) was sequenced in a study of blood T cell repertoires in COVID-19 (dated by TCRdb to about 2020). Context from the whole study: The collaborator samples originated in the United States, Italy and Spain and spanned the acute and convalescent phases of COVID-19. The prospective study material was composed of cDNA or gDNA derived from T cells, B-cell-depleted T cells, or PBMCs. The dataset comprised deeply sampled blood TCRbeta repertoires from subjects exposed to, actively infected with, or recovered from COVID-19. A freely available public database, intended as a resource for researchers studying the immune response to SARS-CoV-2, is where the repertoires were released. The samples were drawn from two sources: the first 160 participants of the ongoing ImmuneRACE study, and over 950 subjects contributed by 6 global collaborators. The sample metadata nearly always contained a de-identified subject ID, COVID-19 status, age in years and sex. HLA class I and class II types, where available, came from metadata supplied by the sample provider rather than from assay-based typing. What the research found in general, with its limitations: How much clinical and demographic metadata was included differed by source and by participant, and the metadata was provided uncurated.

Each collaborating institution followed its own protocols to collect whole blood in K2EDTA tubes. For TCRbeta analysis, collaborators shipped samples in one of three forms: frozen whole blood, isolated PBMCs, or DNA extracted from either of those sample types. Comments on this clone: Its antigen is currently not known. Base qualities are not recorded, but no much larger clone differs from it by a single base.

CDR1 and CDR2, per the germline V gene (reference sequence), are MNHEY and SMNVEV. V is pruned by 3 bases and J by 4 bases, leaving 7 bases of the junction without a gene match. Including cysteine and phenylalanine, the CDR3 has 15 amino acids. Solely the CDR3 DNA is kept, with 45 bases framed from the first base. TCRbeta CDR3 regions were amplified from genomic DNA by means of the immunoSEQ Assay, a bias-controlled multiplex PCR. The original pipeline was this. Nucleated cell counts per sample were estimated from amplification of reference gene primers within the assay. To quantify the absolute abundance of each unique TCRbeta CDR3 rearrangement, sequence reads were collapsed and filtered. For each sample, productive Simpson clonality was calculated as the square root of Simpson's diversity index across productive rearrangements. In its TCRdb copy, this immuneACCESS table keeps in-frame sequences only and misses some clones. Where compared with another copy, unresolved V genes explain less than half of these, and the others have no known cause. V, J and clone size were drawn from that table, and D and trimming were deduced from the DNA. The sample table holds fewer than 250,000 clones, of which nearly 85% were seen once. The ten largest account for roughly 5% of the sample.

The sequence links TRBV27 to TRBJ1-1, and TRBD1 aligns with 8 junction nucleotides. Sequenced input: peripheral blood. This clonotype originated in a human donor in a cohort sampled during active COVID-19. CDR3 sequence: CASSFLQGVGTEAFF. The DNA sequence follows: TGTGCCAGCAGTTTTTTACAGGGGGTCGGCACTGAAGCTTTCTTT.